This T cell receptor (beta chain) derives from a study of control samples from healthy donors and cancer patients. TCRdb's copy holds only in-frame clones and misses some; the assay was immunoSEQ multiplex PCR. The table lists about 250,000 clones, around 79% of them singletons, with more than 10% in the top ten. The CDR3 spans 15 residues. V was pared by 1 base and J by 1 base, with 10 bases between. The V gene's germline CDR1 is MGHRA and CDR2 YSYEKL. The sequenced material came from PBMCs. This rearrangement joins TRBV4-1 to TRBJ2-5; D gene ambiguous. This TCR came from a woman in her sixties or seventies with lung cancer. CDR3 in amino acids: CASSQGERIQETQYF. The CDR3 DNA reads TGCGCCAGCAGCCAAGGAGAAAGGATCCAAGAGACCCAGTACTTC.